This T cell receptor beta chain was sequenced during a study of Graves' ophthalmopathy and Graves' hyperthyroidism. Ophthalmopathy absent within 18 months of follow-up marked hyperthyroidism as stable. Ten or more counts support this clonotype. As the template, RNA transcripts were used to amplify TCR beta CDR3 regions. The workflow started with a first-round RT-PCR run with HTBI primers and then moved on to a second-round multiplex PCR. In TCRdb, the multiplex PCR reads were re-called with MiXCR into one record per CDR3 protein. The sample holds just over 400,000 distinct CDR3 sequences, around 20% seen once. The germline CDR1 and CDR2 sequences are SGHRS and YFSETQ. CDR3 length: 14 amino acids. J gave up 1 base and V 3 bases, and 3 bases lay outside the gene matches.

This chain joins TRBV5-1 and TRBJ2-5; the match to TRBD1 covers 7 bases. The clonotype originates from a woman younger than 35 with stable Graves' hyperthyroidism. Sequencing used peripheral blood. The CDR3 reads CASSWGQIQETQYF. CDR3 nucleotides: TGCGCCAGCAGCTGGGGACAGATCCAAGAGACCCAGTACTTC.